These T cell receptor beta chains were read from a single sample in a study of beta chain features in type 1 diabetes. Assay: immunoSEQ multiplex PCR; the TCRdb copy retains only in-frame clones and omits some. The table shows 350,000 to 400,000 clones, with more than 12% occurring only once. The specimen was naive CD4+ T cells from blood. The receptors shown here come from a young woman in good health. The CDR3 runs from the conserved cysteine through the conserved F or W. D genes are given only for firm matches. The size field is filled for only some rows; it gives once, few, many or a size class.

d_gene	abundance	v_gene	j_gene	CDR3aa	CDR3nt
TRBD2	few	TRBV5-4	TRBJ2-3	CASRPGLVTDTQYF	TGTGCCAGCAGACCGGGACTAGTGACAGATACGCAGTATTTT
NA	few	TRBV30	TRBJ2-7	CAWSSSLWEQYF	TGTGCCTGGAGTTCCAGTTTATGGGAGCAGTACTTC
NA	NA	TRBV30	TRBJ1-3	CARKGSGNTIYF	TGTGCCCGTAAGGGGTCTGGAAACACCATATATTTT
NA	NA	TRBV21-1	TRBJ2-5	CASSAGGMETQYF	TGTGCCAGCAGCGCAGGGGGCATGGAGACCCAGTACTTC
TRBD2	NA	TRBV29-1	TRBJ2-3	CSVVPGTSGSRDTQYF	TGCAGCGTTGTACCTGGGACTAGCGGGAGTAGGGATACGCAGTATTTT
NA	few	TRBV14	TRBJ1-2	CASSPLFGLTDYGYTF	TGTGCCAGCAGCCCCCTCTTCGGACTAACGGACTATGGCTACACCTTC
TRBD1	NA	TRBV7-9	TRBJ2-1	CASSTWTRRGQNEQFF	TGTGCCAGCAGCACCTGGACTCGAAGGGGGCAGAATGAGCAGTTCTTC
NA	few	TRBV6-6	TRBJ2-1	CASRDRTYNEQFF	TGTGCCAGCAGGGACAGAACCTACAATGAGCAGTTCTTC
NA	NA	TRBV19	TRBJ2-5	CASSSPGQETQYF	TGTGCCAGTAGTAGTCCAGGGCAAGAGACCCAGTACTTC
NA	few	TRBV30	TRBJ1-2	CAWRVGGPYGYTF	TGTGCCTGGAGGGTTGGGGGCCCCTATGGCTACACCTTC
NA	few	TRBV7-9	TRBJ1-1	CASRRQANTEAFF	TGTGCCAGCAGGCGACAGGCTAACACTGAAGCTTTCTTT
TRBD2	few	TRBV7-7	TRBJ2-5	CASSLARLAGEETQYF	TGTGCTAGCAGCTTAGCGAGACTAGCGGGAGAAGAGACCCAGTACTTC
NA	few	TRBV29-1	TRBJ1-5	CSVSLSNQPQHF	TGCAGCGTTTCCCTCAGTAATCAGCCCCAGCATTTT
NA	NA	TRBV25-1	TRBJ2-7	CASSPQGYEQYF	TGTGCCAGCAGTCCCCAGGGATACGAGCAGTACTTC
TRBD2	NA	TRBV9	TRBJ2-3	CASSVMSGRASDTQYF	TGTGCCAGCAGCGTAATGAGCGGGAGGGCCTCAGATACGCAGTATTTT
NA	NA	TRBV14	TRBJ1-2	CASSPTVGTGYTF	TGTGCCAGCAGCCCGACCGTAGGGACAGGCTACACCTTC
TRBD1	few	TRBV7-9	TRBJ2-5	CASSLTGVQETQYF	TGTGCCAGCAGCTTGACAGGGGTACAAGAGACCCAGTACTTC
NA	few	TRBV9	TRBJ1-1	CASSLGGITEAFF	TGTGCCAGCAGCCTCGGGGGGATCACTGAAGCTTTCTTT
TRBD2	few	TRBV5-1	TRBJ2-3	CASSRGTSGSNTDTQYF	TGCGCCAGCAGCCGCGGGACTAGCGGGAGCAACACAGATACGCAGTATTTT
TRBD1	few	TRBV27	TRBJ1-5	CASSPKWTGLKAQPQHF	TGTGCCAGCAGTCCCAAATGGACAGGGCTGAAGGCGCAGCCCCAGCATTTT
TRBD1	NA	TRBV7-9	TRBJ2-7	CASSLVGTASYEQYF	TGTGCCAGCAGCTTAGTCGGGACAGCGTCCTACGAGCAGTACTTC
NA	NA	TRBV4-3	TRBJ2-5	CASSQHSQGGGETQYF	TGCGCCAGCAGCCAACATAGCCAGGGAGGAGGAGAGACCCAGTACTTC
NA	few	TRBV27	TRBJ2-3	CASRTQVTDTQYF	TGTGCCAGCAGAACACAGGTCACAGATACGCAGTATTTT
NA	NA	TRBV4-3	TRBJ2-2	CASSPLAGHTGELFF	TGCGCCAGCAGCCCCTTGGCGGGGCACACCGGGGAGCTGTTTTTT
TRBD1	few	TRBV7-2	TRBJ1-1	CASSARQGSTEAFF	TGTGCCAGCAGCGCACGACAGGGATCCACTGAAGCTTTCTTT
NA	few	TRBV28	TRBJ2-3	CASSSPRGADTQYF	TGTGCCAGCAGTTCCCCCAGAGGTGCGGATACGCAGTATTTT
NA	NA	TRBV28	TRBJ1-5	CASRLRRQPQHF	TGTGCCAGCAGGTTAAGGAGACAGCCCCAGCATTTT
NA	NA	TRBV28	TRBJ1-5	CASSRERQPQHF	TGTGCCAGCAGTAGAGAGAGACAGCCCCAGCATTTT
TRBD2	once	TRBV18	TRBJ2-5	CASSPRSGVQETQYF	TGTGCCAGCTCACCCAGAAGCGGGGTACAAGAGACCCAGTACTTC
NA	NA	TRBV29-1	TRBJ2-7	CSVGEDSTYEQYF	TGCAGCGTTGGTGAGGACTCGACCTACGAGCAGTACTTC
TRBD1	few	TRBV6-5	TRBJ1-1	CASSYTTGTTEAFF	TGTGCCAGCAGTTACACGACAGGGACCACTGAAGCTTTCTTT
NA	NA	TRBV28	TRBJ2-5	CASSRDLQTQYF	TGTGCCAGCAGCCGAGATTTGCAGACCCAGTACTTC
TRBD1	few	TRBV30	TRBJ1-1	CALTGPPGTEAFF	TGTGCCCTGACAGGGCCTCCGGGGACGGAAGCTTTCTTT
NA	few	TRBV20-1	TRBJ1-2	CSARTIDGYTF	TGCAGTGCTAGGACAATCGATGGCTACACCTTC
NA	NA	TRBV20-1	TRBJ2-1	CSQASHNEQFF	TGCAGTCAAGCATCTCACAATGAGCAGTTCTTC
NA	NA	TRBV2	TRBJ2-7	CASSVEGEQYF	TGTGCCAGCAGTGTTGAGGGCGAGCAGTACTTC
NA	few	TRBV19	TRBJ2-6	CASKGGSSGANVLTF	TGTGCCAGTAAAGGGGGTTCGTCCGGGGCCAACGTCCTGACTTTC
TRBD2	few	TRBV7-3	TRBJ2-1	CASSSRTPLAGGAYNEQFF	TGTGCCAGCAGCTCCCGAACACCCCTAGCGGGAGGGGCCTACAATGAGCAGTTCTTC
TRBD2	NA	TRBV10-3	TRBJ2-5	CAISAGTTLETQYF	TGTGCCATCAGTGCTGGGACTACCCTAGAGACCCAGTACTTC
NA	few	TRBV30	TRBJ1-2	CAWSFSEGRAKTF	TGTGCCTGGAGTTTTAGTGAAGGCAGGGCCAAGACCTTC
NA	few	TRBV25-1	TRBJ2-1	CASSEFRTTYNEQFF	TGTGCCAGCAGTGAATTCAGGACTACGTACAATGAGCAGTTCTTC
NA	few	TRBV29-1	TRBJ2-5	CSEEGLGETQYF	TGCAGCGAAGAAGGACTCGGGGAGACCCAGTACTTC
NA	NA	TRBV25-1	TRBJ2-1	CASSSTTGNEQFF	TGTGCCAGCAGTTCTACTACTGGGAATGAGCAGTTCTTC
NA	NA	TRBV10-3	TRBJ2-2	CAISVGLIGELFF	TGTGCCATCAGTGTAGGACTTATCGGGGAGCTGTTTTTT
NA	NA	TRBV5-6	TRBJ2-2	CASSEDQQGVYGELFF	TGTGCCAGCAGCGAAGACCAACAGGGTGTGTACGGGGAGCTGTTTTTT
NA	NA	TRBV15	TRBJ2-7	CATSSRDSPSYEQYF	TGTGCCACCAGCAGTCGGGACTCGCCCTCCTACGAGCAGTACTTC
TRBD1	NA	TRBV7-2	TRBJ1-2	CASSFPQGAPPNYGYTF	TGTGCCAGCAGCTTCCCCCAGGGGGCCCCGCCGAACTATGGCTACACCTTC
NA	NA	TRBV30	TRBJ2-4	CAWTGLNIQYF	TGTGCCTGGACAGGGTTAAACATTCAGTACTTC
TRBD2	NA	TRBV30	TRBJ2-1	CAWTGGGHNEQFF	TGTGCCTGGACCGGGGGGGGACACAATGAGCAGTTCTTC
TRBD1	few	TRBV5-1	TRBJ2-1	CASSSTGSSYNEQFF	TGCGCCAGCAGCTCGACAGGGAGCTCCTACAATGAGCAGTTCTTC
NA	few	TRBV28	TRBJ1-5	CASTLGQKPQHF	TGTGCCAGCACACTGGGGCAAAAGCCCCAGCATTTT
NA	NA	TRBV5-1	TRBJ2-1	CASSLDLGALRGNEQFF	TGCGCCAGCAGCCTGGACCTCGGGGCCTTGAGGGGGAATGAGCAGTTCTTC
NA	NA	TRBV7-2	TRBJ2-7	CASSLYGSYEQYF	TGTGCCAGCAGCTTATACGGTTCCTACGAGCAGTACTTC
TRBD2	few	TRBV9	TRBJ2-5	CASSSGLATRVGETQYF	TGTGCCAGCAGCTCGGGACTAGCGACCCGGGTGGGAGAGACCCAGTACTTC
TRBD2	NA	TRBV19	TRBJ2-1	CASRIAGSYNEQFF	TGTGCCAGTAGAATAGCGGGCTCCTACAATGAGCAGTTCTTC
TRBD1	NA	TRBV5-1	TRBJ1-5	CASSIGTGNNQPQHF	TGCGCCAGCAGCATCGGGACAGGGAATAATCAGCCCCAGCATTTT
NA	NA	TRBV19	TRBJ1-1	CASTPPGYNTEAFF	TGTGCCAGTACCCCCCCAGGGTACAACACTGAAGCTTTCTTT
TRBD1	NA	TRBV28	TRBJ1-4	CASRTGGDKGEKLFF	TGTGCCAGCAGGACAGGGGGCGATAAAGGTGAAAAACTGTTTTTT
TRBD2	few	TRBV29-1	TRBJ2-3	CSATPSGITDTQYF	TGCAGCGCTACCCCTAGCGGGATCACAGATACGCAGTATTTT